This T cell receptor (beta chain) was recorded in a study of shared T cell receptors in the human thymus. This CDR3 comprises 15 residues. The ends lost 2 bases at V and 6 bases at J; junction bases unmatched: 8. Germline values: CDR1 ENHRY, CDR2 SYGVKD. Sequencing used immunoSEQ multiplex PCR; TCRdb keeps in-frame clones, though not all of them. This sample yields some 720,000 clones, of which roughly 90% are seen a single time; 0.008% to 0.011% belongs to the top ten. These sequences were also reported in another study, on human thymus T cells. That source adds: Donation was from healthy Finnish infants who were having corrective surgery that addressed congenital heart defects. Thymus was obtained from resections taken during corrective heart surgery. V and J genes seemed to be used with bias in thymic and blood repertoires. Thymic repertoires of unrelated individuals were reported in related research to overlap highly.

This chain joins TRBV10-3 and TRBJ2-3; TRBD1 matches at 7 bases. The sequence was collected from a boy in the first two years of life with a congenital heart defect. Sequencing input: thymocytes. The DNA of the CDR3 is TGTGCCATCAGTGAGGACAGGGCCTTGGGGGATACGCAGTATTTT. This translates into CAISEDRALGDTQYF.